The table lists the clone carrying this T cell receptor (beta chain) with many counts. Its matching antigen is unknown. The sample is drawn from a study of T cell repertoires in cytomegalovirus infection. Study-wide context: Based on public TCR beta signatures, there were indications of CMV infection and of a matching HLA type.

TCRdb redid the calling of the reads with MiXCR, one entry per CDR3 protein. The repertoire holds around 180,000 distinct CDR3 sequences, with roughly a fifth as singletons. Study-level findings and limits: HLA-C-restricted CMV clonotypes gave the most frequent clonotype in two of eight donors.

V was cut by 7 bases and J by 4 bases, with 16 bases left in between. The CDR3 runs 14 residues. In germline, CDR1 is MDHEN, CDR2 SYDVKM. What was sequenced was PBMCs. The receptor was isolated from a human donor in good health (CMV status not recorded). Some clones in this sample may be carry-over from other donors' samples. The rearrangement links TRBV28 to TRBJ1-1; unclear D gene. CDR3 in DNA: TGTGCCAGCACCGCAAAGCTACAGACCACTGAAGCTTTCTTT. It is translated as CASTAKLQTTEAFF.